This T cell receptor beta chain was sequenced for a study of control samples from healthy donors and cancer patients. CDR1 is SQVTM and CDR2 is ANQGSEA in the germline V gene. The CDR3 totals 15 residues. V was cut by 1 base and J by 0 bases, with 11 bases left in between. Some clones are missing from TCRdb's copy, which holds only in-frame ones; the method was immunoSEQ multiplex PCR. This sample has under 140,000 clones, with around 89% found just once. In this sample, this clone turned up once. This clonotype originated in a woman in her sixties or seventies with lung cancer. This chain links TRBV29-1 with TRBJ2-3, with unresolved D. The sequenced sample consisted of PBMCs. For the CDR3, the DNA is TGCAGCGTTGAAGGGTCGGCATCTAGCACAGATACGCAGTATTTT. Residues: CSVEGSASSTDTQYF.